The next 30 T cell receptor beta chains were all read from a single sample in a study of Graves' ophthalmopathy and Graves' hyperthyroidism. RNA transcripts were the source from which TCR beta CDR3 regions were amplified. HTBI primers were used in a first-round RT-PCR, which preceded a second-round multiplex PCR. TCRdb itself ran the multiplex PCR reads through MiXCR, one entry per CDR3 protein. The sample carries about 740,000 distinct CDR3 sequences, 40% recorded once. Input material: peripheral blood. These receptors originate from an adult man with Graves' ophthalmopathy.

CDR3 in amino acids: CASSPSGFGELFF. Written as DNA, the CDR3 is TGTGCCAGCAGCCCCTCTGGGTTCGGGGAGCTGTTTTTT. The genes are TRBV7-6 and TRBJ2-2, with D unclear. The CDR3 covers 13 residues. Trimming removed 5 bases from V and 7 bases from J, with 11 bases in between. Per the germline V gene, CDR1 is SGHVS and CDR2 is FNYEAQ.

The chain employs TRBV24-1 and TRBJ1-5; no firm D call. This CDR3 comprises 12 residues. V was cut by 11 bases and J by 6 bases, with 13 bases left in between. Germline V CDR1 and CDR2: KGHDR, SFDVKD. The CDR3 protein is CASTIGRQPQHF. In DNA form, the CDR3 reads TGTGCCAGCACCATCGGGCGTCAGCCCCAGCATTTT.

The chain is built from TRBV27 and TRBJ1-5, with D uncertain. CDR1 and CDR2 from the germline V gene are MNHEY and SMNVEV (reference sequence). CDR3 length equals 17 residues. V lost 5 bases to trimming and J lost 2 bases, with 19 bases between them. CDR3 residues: CASSHYLPSVGNQPQHF. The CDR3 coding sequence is TGTGCCAGCAGTCACTATCTCCCTTCGGTAGGCAATCAGCCCCAGCATTTT.

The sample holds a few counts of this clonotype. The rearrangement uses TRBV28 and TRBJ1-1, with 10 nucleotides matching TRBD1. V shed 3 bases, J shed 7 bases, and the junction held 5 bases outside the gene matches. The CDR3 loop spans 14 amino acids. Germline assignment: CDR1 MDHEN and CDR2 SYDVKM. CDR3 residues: CASSLAGQGNEAFF. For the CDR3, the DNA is TGTGCCAGCAGTTTGGCGGGACAGGGGAATGAAGCTTTCTTT.

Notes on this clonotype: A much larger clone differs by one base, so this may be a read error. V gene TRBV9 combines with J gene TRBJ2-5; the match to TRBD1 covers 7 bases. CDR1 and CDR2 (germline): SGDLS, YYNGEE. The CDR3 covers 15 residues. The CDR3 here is CASSLGQTGRETQYF. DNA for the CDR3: TGCGCCAGCAGCTTGGGACAGACCGGCCGGGAGACCCAGTACTTC. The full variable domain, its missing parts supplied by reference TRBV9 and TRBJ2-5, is DSGVTQTPKHLITATGQRVTLRCSPRSGDLSVYWYQQSLDQGLQFLIQYYNGEERAKGNILERFSAQQFPDLHSELNLSSLELGDSALYFCASSLGQTGRETQYFGPGTRLLVL.

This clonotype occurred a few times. The CDR3 DNA reads TGTGCCAGCAGCTTACCCCGGGGAAGTAATTCACCCCTCCACTTT. It yields the protein CASSLPRGSNSPLHF. The chain carries TRBV7-2 and TRBJ1-6; D unresolved. Trimming left V 2 bases short and J 6 bases short, with 11 bases between. Germline CDR1 is SGHTA and CDR2 is FQGNSA. This CDR3 spans 15 amino acids.

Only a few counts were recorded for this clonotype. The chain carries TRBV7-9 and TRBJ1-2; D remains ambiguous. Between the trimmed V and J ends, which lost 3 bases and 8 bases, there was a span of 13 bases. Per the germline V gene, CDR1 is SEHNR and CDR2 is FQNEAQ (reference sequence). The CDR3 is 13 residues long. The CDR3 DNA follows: TGTGCCAGCAGCTTCATGGTAGGGAGAGGCTACACCTTC. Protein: CASSFMVGRGYTF.

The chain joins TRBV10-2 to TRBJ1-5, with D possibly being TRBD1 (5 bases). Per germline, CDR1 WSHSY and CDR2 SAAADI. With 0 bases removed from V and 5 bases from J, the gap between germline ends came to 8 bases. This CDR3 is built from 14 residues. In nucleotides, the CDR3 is TGCGCCAGCAGTGAGTCAGGGGTTTATCAGCCCCAGCATTTT. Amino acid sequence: CASSESGVYQPQHF.

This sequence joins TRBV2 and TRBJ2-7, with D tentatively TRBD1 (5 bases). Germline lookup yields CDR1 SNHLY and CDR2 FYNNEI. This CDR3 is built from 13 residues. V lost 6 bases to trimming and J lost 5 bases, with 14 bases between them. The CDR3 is CASRNRFRDEQYF. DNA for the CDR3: TGTGCCAGCAGAAACAGGTTTCGCGACGAGCAGTACTTC.

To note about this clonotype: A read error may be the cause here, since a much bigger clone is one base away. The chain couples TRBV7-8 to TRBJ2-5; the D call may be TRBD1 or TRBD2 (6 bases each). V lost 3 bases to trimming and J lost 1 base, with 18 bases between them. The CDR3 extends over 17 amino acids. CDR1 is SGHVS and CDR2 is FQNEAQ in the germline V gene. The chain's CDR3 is CASSLYSGGHLQETQYF. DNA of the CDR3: TGTGCCAGCAGCTTGTATTCCGGGGGACACCTCCAAGAGACCCAGTACTTC.

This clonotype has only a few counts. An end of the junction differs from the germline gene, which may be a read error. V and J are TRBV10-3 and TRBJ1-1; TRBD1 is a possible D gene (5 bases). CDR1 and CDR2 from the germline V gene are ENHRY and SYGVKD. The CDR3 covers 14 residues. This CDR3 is CASSYSNGATEAFF. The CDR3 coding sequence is TGTGCCAGCAGTTACTCGAACGGGGCCACTGAAGCTTTCTTT.

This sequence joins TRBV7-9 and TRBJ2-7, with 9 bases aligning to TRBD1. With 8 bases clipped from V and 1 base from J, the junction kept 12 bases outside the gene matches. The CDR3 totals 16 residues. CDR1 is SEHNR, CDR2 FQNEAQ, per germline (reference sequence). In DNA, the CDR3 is TGTGCCAGCTCACCACGGACAGGGGTGGATTCCTACGAGCAGTACTTC. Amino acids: CASSPRTGVDSYEQYF.

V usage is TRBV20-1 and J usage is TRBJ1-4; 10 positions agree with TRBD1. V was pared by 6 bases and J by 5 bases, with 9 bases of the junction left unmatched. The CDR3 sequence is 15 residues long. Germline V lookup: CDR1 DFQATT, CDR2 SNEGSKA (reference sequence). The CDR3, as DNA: TGCAGTGCCCGAGGACAGGGGGGGAGGAATGAAAAACTGTTTTTT. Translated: CSARGQGGRNEKLFF.

This chain's CDR3 is CATSRDRAGNYGYTF. CDR3 nucleotides: TGTGCCACCAGCAGAGATAGGGCCGGTAACTATGGCTACACCTTC. The chain is built from TRBV15 and TRBJ1-2, with no clear D. CDR1 and CDR2 from the germline V gene are LNHNV and YYDKDF (reference sequence). The ends were cut back, 0 bases at V and 1 base at J, with 9 bases in the middle. This CDR3 has 15 residues.

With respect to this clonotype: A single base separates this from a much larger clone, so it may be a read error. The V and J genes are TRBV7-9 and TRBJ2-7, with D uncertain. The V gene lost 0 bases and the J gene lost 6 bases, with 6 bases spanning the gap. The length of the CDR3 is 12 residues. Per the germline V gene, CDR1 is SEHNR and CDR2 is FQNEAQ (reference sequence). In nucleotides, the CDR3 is TGTGCCAGCAGCTTAGCTATGAGCGAGCAGTACGTC. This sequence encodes CASSLAMSEQYV.

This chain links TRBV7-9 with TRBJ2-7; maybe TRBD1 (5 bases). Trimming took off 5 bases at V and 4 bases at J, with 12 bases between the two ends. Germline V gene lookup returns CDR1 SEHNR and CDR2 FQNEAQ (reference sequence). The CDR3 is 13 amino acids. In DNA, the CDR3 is TGTGCCAGCAGCCACGGACATCCATACGAGCAGTACTTC. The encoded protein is CASSHGHPYEQYF.

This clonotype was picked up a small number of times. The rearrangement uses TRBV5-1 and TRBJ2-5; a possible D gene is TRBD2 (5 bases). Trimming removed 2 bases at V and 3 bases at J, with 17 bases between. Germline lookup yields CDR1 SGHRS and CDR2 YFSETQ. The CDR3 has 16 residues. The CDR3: CASSLSIGDGEETQYF. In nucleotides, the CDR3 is TGCGCCAGCAGCTTATCTATAGGCGACGGGGAAGAGACCCAGTACTTC.

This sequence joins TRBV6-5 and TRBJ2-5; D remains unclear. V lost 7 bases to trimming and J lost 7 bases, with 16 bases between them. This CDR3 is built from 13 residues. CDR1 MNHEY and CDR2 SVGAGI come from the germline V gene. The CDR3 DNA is TGTGCCAGCAATAGTAGGCGAGGTGGGACCCAGTACTTC. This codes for CASNSRRGGTQYF.

DNA for the CDR3: TGCAGCGCGAGGACAGGGTCCTACGAGCATTTT. Its translation is CSARTGSYEHF. This chain joins TRBV29-1 and TRBJ1-5; 8 bases line up with TRBD1. Germline-derived CDR1 and CDR2 are SQVTM and ANQGSEA. Germline trimming cut 7 bases from V and 14 bases from J; bases unmatched to any gene: 10. CDR3 size: 11 residues.

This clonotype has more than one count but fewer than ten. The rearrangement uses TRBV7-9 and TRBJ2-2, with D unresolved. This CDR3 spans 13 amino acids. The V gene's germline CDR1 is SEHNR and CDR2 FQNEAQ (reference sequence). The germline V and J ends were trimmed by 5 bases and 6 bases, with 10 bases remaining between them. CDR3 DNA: TGTGCCAGCAGCCAAGACGGATCCGGGGAGCTGTTTTTT. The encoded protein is CASSQDGSGELFF.

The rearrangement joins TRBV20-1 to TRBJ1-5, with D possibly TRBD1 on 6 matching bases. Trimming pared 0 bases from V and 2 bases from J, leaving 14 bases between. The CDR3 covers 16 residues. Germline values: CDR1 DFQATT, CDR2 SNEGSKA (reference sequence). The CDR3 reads CSARDTGGFRNQPQHF. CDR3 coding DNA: TGCAGTGCTAGAGATACTGGGGGCTTTCGCAATCAGCCCCAGCATTTT.

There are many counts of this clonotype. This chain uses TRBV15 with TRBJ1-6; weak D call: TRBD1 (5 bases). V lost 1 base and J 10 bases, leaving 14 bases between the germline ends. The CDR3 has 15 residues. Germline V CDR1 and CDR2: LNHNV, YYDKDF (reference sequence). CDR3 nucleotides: TGTGCCACCAGCAGAGGCAGGGAAAAAGGGTCACCCCTCCACTTT. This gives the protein CATSRGREKGSPLHF.

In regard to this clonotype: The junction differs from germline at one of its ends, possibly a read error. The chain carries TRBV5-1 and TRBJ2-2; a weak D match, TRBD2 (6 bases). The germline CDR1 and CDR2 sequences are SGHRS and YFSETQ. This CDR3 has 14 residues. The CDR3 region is CARSYSGSTGELFF. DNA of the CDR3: TGTGCCAGGAGTTATAGCGGATCGACCGGGGAGCTGTTTTTT. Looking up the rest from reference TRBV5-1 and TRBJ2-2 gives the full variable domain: KAGVTQTPRYLIKTRGQQVTLSCSPISGHRSVSWYQQTPGQGLQFLFEYFSETQRNKGNFPGRFSGRQFSNSRSEMNVSTLELGDSALYLCARSYSGSTGELFFGEGSRLTVL.

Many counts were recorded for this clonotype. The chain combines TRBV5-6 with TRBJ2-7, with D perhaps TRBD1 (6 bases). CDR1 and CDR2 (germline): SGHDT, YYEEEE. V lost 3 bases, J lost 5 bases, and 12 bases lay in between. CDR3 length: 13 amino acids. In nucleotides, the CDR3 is TGTGCCAGCAGCTCCACAGGGTTCCACGAGCAGTACTTC. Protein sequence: CASSSTGFHEQYF.

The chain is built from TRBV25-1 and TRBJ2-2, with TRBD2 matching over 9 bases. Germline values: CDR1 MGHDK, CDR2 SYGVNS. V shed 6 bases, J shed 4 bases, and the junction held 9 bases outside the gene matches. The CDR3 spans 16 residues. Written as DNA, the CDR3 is TGTGCCAGCAGCCAAGTAGGACTAGCGTGCACCGGGGAGCTGTTTTTT. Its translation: CASSQVGLACTGELFF.

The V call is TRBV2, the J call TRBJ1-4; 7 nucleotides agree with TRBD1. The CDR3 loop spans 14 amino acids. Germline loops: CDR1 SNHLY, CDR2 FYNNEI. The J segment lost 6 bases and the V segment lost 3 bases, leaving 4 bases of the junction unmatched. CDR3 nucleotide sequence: TGTGCCAGCAGTGAGGGACAGTATGATGAAAAACTGTTTTTT. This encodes CASSEGQYDEKLFF. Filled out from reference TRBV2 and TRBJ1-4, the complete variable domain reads EPEVTQTPSHQVTQMGQEVILRCVPISNHLYFYWYRQILGQKVEFLVSFYNNEISEKSEIFDDQFSVERPDGSNFTLKIRSTKLEDSAMYFCASSEGQYDEKLFFGSGTQLSVL.

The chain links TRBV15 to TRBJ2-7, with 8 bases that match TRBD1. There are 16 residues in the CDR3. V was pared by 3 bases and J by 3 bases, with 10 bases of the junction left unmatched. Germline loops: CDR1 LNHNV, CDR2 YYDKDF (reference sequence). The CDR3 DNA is TGTGCCACCAGCAGCCCTTCGGACAGGGTGGACTACGAGCAGTACTTC. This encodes CATSSPSDRVDYEQYF.

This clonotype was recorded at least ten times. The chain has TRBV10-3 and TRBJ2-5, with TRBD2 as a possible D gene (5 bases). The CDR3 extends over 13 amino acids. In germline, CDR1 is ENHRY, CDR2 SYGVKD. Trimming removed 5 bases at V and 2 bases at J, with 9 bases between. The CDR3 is CAISLGSQETQYF. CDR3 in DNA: TGTGCCATCAGTCTAGGGAGTCAAGAGACCCAGTACTTC.

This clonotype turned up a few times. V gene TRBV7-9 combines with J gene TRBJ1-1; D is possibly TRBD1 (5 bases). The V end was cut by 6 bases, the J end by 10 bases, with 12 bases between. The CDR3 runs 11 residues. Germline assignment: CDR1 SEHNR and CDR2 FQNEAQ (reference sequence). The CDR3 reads CASSLSGLAFF. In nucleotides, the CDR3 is TGTGCCAGCAGTTTATCAGGGTTAGCTTTCTTT.

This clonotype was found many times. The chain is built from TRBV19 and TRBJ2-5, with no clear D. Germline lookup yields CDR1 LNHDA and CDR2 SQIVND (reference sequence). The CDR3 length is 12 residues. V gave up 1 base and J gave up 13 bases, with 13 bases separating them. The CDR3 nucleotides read TGTGCCAGTAGTATAGGAACGAGCCCCCGGTACTTC. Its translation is CASSIGTSPRYF.